What follows are 16 T cell receptor beta chains derived from one specimen sequenced in a study of tumor T cells in aggressive B-cell lymphoma. Only in-frame clones appear in the TCRdb table, and some are missing; sequencing was by immunoSEQ multiplex PCR. This table holds approximately 7,900 clones, approximately 80% found once. The sequenced sample consisted of tumor tissue. These receptors were taken from an adult with diffuse large B cell lymphoma.

This chain connects TRBV12-5 to TRBJ1-1; TRBD1 agrees at 8 bases. The ends lost 0 bases at V and 4 bases at J; junction bases unmatched: 7. The CDR3 totals 16 residues. Per the germline V gene, CDR1 is LGHNT and CDR2 is FRNRAP. The DNA of the CDR3 is TGTGCTAGTGGTTTGGTACCAGGGGGCCTTGGCACTGAAGCTTTCTTT. Translation: CASGLVPGGLGTEAFF. Based on the CDR3 plus reference TRBV12-5 and TRBJ1-1, the full variable domain is DARVTQTPRHKVTEMGQEVTMRCQPILGHNTVFWYRQTMMQGLELLAYFRNRAPLDDSGMPKDRFSAEMPDATLATLKIQPSEPRDSAVYFCASGLVPGGLGTEAFFGQGTRLTVV.

This chain uses TRBV6-1 with TRBJ1-4; TRBD1 agrees at 8 bases. Germline-derived CDR1 and CDR2 are MNHNS and SASEGT. J was trimmed by 5 bases and V by 7 bases; bases with no gene match: 9. This CDR3 has 15 residues. The CDR3 sequence: CASKINRGLNEKLFF. CDR3 bases: TGTGCCAGCAAAATAAACAGGGGGTTAAATGAAAAACTGTTTTTT.

The V gene is TRBV6-5, the J gene TRBJ2-2; D might be TRBD1 (8 bases). The CDR3 length is 15 residues. Per the germline V gene, CDR1 is MNHEY and CDR2 is SVGAGI. V dropped 6 bases and J dropped 4 bases, with 15 bases sitting between them. In nucleotides, the CDR3 is TGTGCCAGCAGAGCGGGACAGGAGGTCACCGGGGAGCTGTTTTTT. Encoded protein: CASRAGQEVTGELFF.

This chain uses TRBV18 with TRBJ2-7; D may be TRBD1 (6 bases). The germline CDR1 and CDR2 sequences are KGHSH and LQKENI. Trimming removed 5 bases from V and 6 bases from J, with 20 bases in between. The CDR3 is 15 residues long. In DNA, the CDR3 is TGTGCCAGCTCAGCTTCGACAGGAGGAGGAATCGAGCAGTACTTC. As protein: CASSASTGGGIEQYF.

About this clone itself: One end of the junction is discordant with germline, which a read error may explain. The chain is built from TRBV19 and TRBJ2-2; D not resolved. The CDR3 is 14 residues long. CDR1 is LNHDA, CDR2 SQIVND, per germline (reference sequence). The CDR3, as DNA: TGTGCCAGTAGTACACAGACGAACATCGGGGAGCTGTTTTTT. Amino acids: CASSTQTNIGELFF.

The chain couples TRBV4-3 to TRBJ2-5; 12 bases match TRBD2. Losses at the gene ends were 0 bases for V and 5 bases for J; bases not matched to a gene: 4. Germline CDR1 is LGHNA and CDR2 is YSLEER. The CDR3 sequence is 16 residues long. The DNA for the CDR3 is TGCGCCAGCAGCCAAGACCTAGCGGGAGGGAGGGAGACCCAGTACTTC. It specifies CASSQDLAGGRETQYF.

The chain uses TRBV6-1 and TRBJ2-1; 9 nucleotides align to TRBD2. The CDR3 totals 15 residues. The germline gives CDR1 MNHNS, CDR2 SASEGT. V shed 8 bases and J 0 bases; nucleotides not matched to a gene: 5. The CDR3 coding sequence is TGTGCCAGCCGTAGCGGGAGTAGCTCCTACAATGAGCAGTTCTTC. It encodes CASRSGSSSYNEQFF.

CDR3 DNA sequence: TGTGCCAGCAGGGGGTTCCGGGAGTATAGCAATCAGCCCCAGCATTTT. This gives the protein CASRGFREYSNQPQHF. The chain links TRBV2 to TRBJ1-5; D ambiguous. The germline V gene has CDR1 SNHLY and CDR2 FYNNEI. V lost 6 bases and J 0 bases, leaving 15 bases between the germline ends. The CDR3 covers 16 residues.

This clone was found a few times. The chain uses TRBV6-5 and TRBJ2-1, with TRBD2 identical over 7 bases. The ends lost 6 bases at V and 10 bases at J; junction bases unmatched: 6. The CDR3 runs 12 residues. Germline CDR1 MNHEY, CDR2 SVGAGI. In DNA form, the CDR3 reads TGTGCCAGCAGGACGGGGGAGGGGGAGCAGTTCTTC. Translating it yields CASRTGEGEQFF.

This clone was counted a single time. This CDR3 reads CASSFTGWDGYTF. The CDR3 nucleotides are TGCGCCAGCAGCTTCACAGGGTGGGATGGCTACACCTTC. The chain links TRBV5-1 to TRBJ1-2; maybe TRBD1 (6 bases). Germline V gives CDR1 SGHRS, CDR2 YFSETQ. The V gene lost 2 bases and the J gene lost 6 bases, with 11 bases spanning the gap. This CDR3 contains 13 residues.

Worth noting for this clone: Relative to the germline gene, one junction end is altered; a read error may explain this. The chain uses TRBV30 and TRBJ2-1; the D gene is possibly TRBD1 (6 bases). This CDR3 contains 13 residues. Per the germline V gene, CDR1 is GTSNPN and CDR2 is SVGIG (reference sequence). The CDR3 spells CTWLQGSYNEQFF. CDR3 coding DNA: TGTACCTGGCTACAGGGATCCTACAATGAGCAGTTCTTC.

CDR3 bases: TGTGCCAGCAGCTTGTTGGCTAGCGGCGACCCGGGGTTCTTC. It is translated as CASSLLASGDPGFF. This chain joins TRBV5-4 and TRBJ2-1, with 7 bases matching TRBD2. Germline-derived CDR1 and CDR2 are SGHNT and YYREEE (reference sequence). With V trimmed by 1 base and J by 15 bases, 13 bases remained unmatched. The CDR3 has 14 residues. Full variable domain (missing parts from reference TRBV5-4 and TRBJ2-1): ETGVTQSPTHLIKTRGQQVTLRCSSQSGHNTVSWYQQALGQGPQFIFQYYREEENGRGNFPPRFSGLQFPNYSSELNVNALELDDSALYLCASSLLASGDPGFFGPGTRLTVL.

This chain joins TRBV9 and TRBJ2-1; 8 nucleotides align to TRBD2. With 3 bases clipped from V and 8 bases from J, the junction kept 7 bases outside the gene matches. Germline V gene data show CDR1 as SGDLS and CDR2 as YYNGEE. This CDR3 has 14 residues. As DNA, the CDR3 is TGTGCCAGCAGCGCCAGCGGGAGTAAGGATGAGCAGTTCTTC. It specifies CASSASGSKDEQFF.

J is TRBJ2-1 and V is TRBV13; TRBD2 matches 11 bases. This CDR3 contains 18 residues. From germline, CDR1 is PRHDT and CDR2 FYEKMQ (reference sequence). Trimming at V came to 5 bases and at J to 5 bases, leaving 14 bases not matched to a gene. The CDR3 DNA follows: TGTGCCAGCAGCCCGTTAATAGCGGGAGGGCTCAGGAACAATGAGCAGTTCTTC. Translating gives CASSPLIAGGLRNNEQFF.

The rearrangement joins TRBV9 to TRBJ2-1; 7 nucleotides agree with TRBD2. Germline trimming cut 0 bases from V and 3 bases from J; bases unmatched to any gene: 3. This CDR3 region has 15 residues. The germline CDR1 and CDR2 sequences are SGDLS and YYNGEE. CDR3 sequence: CASSVGSGHYNEQFF. The CDR3 region has the DNA TGTGCCAGCAGCGTAGGTAGCGGGCACTACAATGAGCAGTTCTTC.

Concerning this clone: The germline gene is not matched at one end of the junction; a read error may be the cause. The J gene is TRBJ2-2, the V gene TRBV27; the match to TRBD2 covers 14 bases. This CDR3 region has 18 residues. CDR1 is MNHEY, CDR2 SMNVEV, per germline (reference sequence). The CDR3 DNA reads TGTGCCAGCAGCCCGGGACTAGCGGGAGTCCCGAACACCGGAGAGCTGTTTTTT. As protein: CASSPGLAGVPNTGELFF.